This T cell receptor beta chain appears in the sequencing data of a study of blood T cell repertoires in COVID-19. As handled by the study authors: Researchers report that nucleated cell counts were estimated from reference gene primer amplification. The method was immunoSEQ multiplex PCR; TCRdb's version includes in-frame clones alone and lacks a portion of them. The DNA was the basis for D and trimming; V, J and clone size are from that table. The sample has 200,000 to 250,000 clones, about nine tenths seen once. Trimming shortened V by 6 bases and J by 3 bases, and 11 bases separated the two germline ends. This CDR3 spans 14 amino acids. The germline gives CDR1 MNHEY, CDR2 SVGAGI. Researchers sorted participants into cohorts using their self-reported clinical history.

This chain uses TRBV6-5 with TRBJ2-2; tentatively, D is TRBD1 (6 bases). This sequence was found in a woman aged 40-49 years with acute COVID-19. Sequencing was carried out using PBMCs or T cells enriched from blood (not recorded which). The CDR3 DNA reads TGTGCCAGCAGGCGGACAGAGCACACCGGGGAGCTGTTTTTT. Translation: CASRRTEHTGELFF.